The 3 T cell receptor beta chains below come from one sample, sequenced in a study of naive and memory T cell subsets (dated by TCRdb to about 2017). To prepare the library, UMI-ligation and nested PCR was applied. Sequenced on an Illumina MiSeq. To cover both TRBC1 and TRBC2, the beta constant-region primer consisted of an equimolar mix of two oligonucleotides. Four rounds of PCR, combining the SP2 primer with nested alpha and beta constant-region primers, were used to amplify the ligated cDNA. TCRdb's own reprocessing of the public reads used fastp at Q25 and MiXCR and kept productive beta chains. Identical CDR3 protein sequences are pooled into one entry, listed with their most common genes and DNA. The sample includes approximately 80,000 distinct CDR3 sequences, with around 9% observed a single time. The ten largest make up 0.95% to 1.5% of the sample. The sample consisted of naive CD8+ T cells from blood. This specimen's cell subset or site label, interpreted: naive T cells, CD45RA high CD27+. The source of these receptors is a human donor in good health.

The rearrangement joins TRBV2 to TRBJ2-7; 8 nucleotides agree with TRBD1. CDR3 length: 12 residues. The germline V gene has CDR1 SNHLY and CDR2 FYNNEI. With 8 bases clipped from V and 5 bases from J, the junction kept 5 bases outside the gene matches. The CDR3, as DNA: TGTGCCAGCCGGGACAGGCTCGACGAGCAGTACTTC. It encodes CASRDRLDEQYF.

This clonotype was counted between two and nine times. This sequence joins TRBV20-1 and TRBJ2-3; a possible D gene is TRBD2 (5 bases). The CDR3 runs to 14 residues. With 2 bases removed from V and 6 bases from J, the gap between germline ends came to 15 bases. Germline V gene sequence: CDR1 DFQATT, CDR2 SNEGSKA (reference sequence). The DNA of the CDR3 is TGCAGTGCTAGAATCCAACGGGGAGTGGATACGCAGTATTTT. Residues: CSARIQRGVDTQYF.

The V call is TRBV20-1, the J call TRBJ2-1; D not certain. The V end lost 4 bases, the J end lost 6 bases, and 16 bases lay between the germline ends. Germline-derived CDR1 and CDR2 are DFQATT and SNEGSKA (reference sequence). CDR3 length equals 14 residues. The CDR3 DNA sequence: TGCAGTGCTACCAAGCGTGCAGCCTCCAATGAGCAGTTCTTC. This translates into CSATKRAASNEQFF.